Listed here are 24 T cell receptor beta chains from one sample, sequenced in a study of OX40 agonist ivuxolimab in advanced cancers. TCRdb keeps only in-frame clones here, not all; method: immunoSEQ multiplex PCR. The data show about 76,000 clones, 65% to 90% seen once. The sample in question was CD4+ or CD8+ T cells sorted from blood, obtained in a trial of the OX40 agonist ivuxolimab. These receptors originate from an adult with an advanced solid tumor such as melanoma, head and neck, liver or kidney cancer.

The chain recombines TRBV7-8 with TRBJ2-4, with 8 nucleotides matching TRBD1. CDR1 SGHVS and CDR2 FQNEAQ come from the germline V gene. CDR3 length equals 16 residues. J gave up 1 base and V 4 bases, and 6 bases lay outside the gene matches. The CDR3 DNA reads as TGTGCCAGCAGCTCCGGGACAGGTTTGGCCAAAAACATTCAGTACTTC. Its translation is CASSSGTGLAKNIQYF.

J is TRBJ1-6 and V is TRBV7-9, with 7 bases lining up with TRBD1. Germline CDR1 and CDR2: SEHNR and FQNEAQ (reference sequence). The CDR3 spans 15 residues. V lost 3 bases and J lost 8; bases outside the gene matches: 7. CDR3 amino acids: CASSFRQGGYSPLHF. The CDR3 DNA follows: TGTGCCAGCAGCTTCCGACAGGGAGGTTATTCACCCCTCCACTTT.

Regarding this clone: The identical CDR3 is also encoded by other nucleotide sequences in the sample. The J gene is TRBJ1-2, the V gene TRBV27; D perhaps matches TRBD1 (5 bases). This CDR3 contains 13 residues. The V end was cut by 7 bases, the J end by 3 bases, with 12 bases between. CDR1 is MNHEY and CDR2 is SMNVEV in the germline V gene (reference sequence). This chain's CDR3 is CASTTVGDYGYTF. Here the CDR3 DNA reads TGTGCCAGCACGACAGTAGGCGACTATGGCTACACCTTC.

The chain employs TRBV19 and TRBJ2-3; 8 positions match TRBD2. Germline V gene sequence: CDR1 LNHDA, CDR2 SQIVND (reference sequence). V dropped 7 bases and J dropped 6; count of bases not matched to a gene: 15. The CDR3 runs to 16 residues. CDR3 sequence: CASKGGGTPRSDTQYF. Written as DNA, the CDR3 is TGTGCCAGTAAAGGCGGGGGGACCCCTCGGAGCGATACGCAGTATTTT.

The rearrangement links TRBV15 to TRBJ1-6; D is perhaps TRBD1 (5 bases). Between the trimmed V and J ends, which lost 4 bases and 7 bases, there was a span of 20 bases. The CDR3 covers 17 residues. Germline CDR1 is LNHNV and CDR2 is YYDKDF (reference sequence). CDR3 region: CATSILSFRDGNSPLHF. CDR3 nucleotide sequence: TGTGCCACCAGCATTCTCAGCTTCCGGGACGGAAATTCACCCCTCCACTTT. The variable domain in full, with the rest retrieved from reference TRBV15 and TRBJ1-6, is DAMVIQNPRYQVTQFGKPVTLSCSQTLNHNVMYWYQQKSSQAPKLLFHYYDKDFNNEADTPDNFQSRRPNTSFCFLDIRSPGLGDTAMYLCATSILSFRDGNSPLHFGNGTRLTVT.

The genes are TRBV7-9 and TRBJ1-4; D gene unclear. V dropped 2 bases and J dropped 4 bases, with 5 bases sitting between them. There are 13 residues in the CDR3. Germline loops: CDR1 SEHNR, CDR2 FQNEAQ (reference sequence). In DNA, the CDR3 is TGTGCCAGCAGCTTATTCGATAATGAAAAACTGTTTTTT. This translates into CASSLFDNEKLFF.

The CDR3 loop is CASTGQQATANTGELFF. CDR3 bases: TGTGCCAGTACCGGCCAGCAGGCTACCGCGAACACCGGGGAGCTGTTTTTT. The J gene is TRBJ2-2, the V gene TRBV19, with D uncertain. The V gene lost 7 bases and the J gene lost 0 bases, with 18 bases spanning the gap. CDR1 and CDR2 (germline): LNHDA, SQIVND (reference sequence). The CDR3 is 17 residues long.

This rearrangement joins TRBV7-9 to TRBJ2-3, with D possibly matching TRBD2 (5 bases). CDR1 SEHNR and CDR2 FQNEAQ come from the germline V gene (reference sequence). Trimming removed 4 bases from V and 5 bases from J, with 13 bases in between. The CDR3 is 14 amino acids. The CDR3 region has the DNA TGTGCCAGCAGCTCGCACCCACGGGGAGATACGCAGTATTTT. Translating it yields CASSSHPRGDTQYF.

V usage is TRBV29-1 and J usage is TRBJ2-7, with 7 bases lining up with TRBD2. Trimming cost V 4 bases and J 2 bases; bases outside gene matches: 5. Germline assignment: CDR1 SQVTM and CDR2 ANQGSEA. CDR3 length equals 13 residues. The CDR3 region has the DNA TGCAGCGTTGTTGGGAGGGACCCCTACGAGCAGTACTTC. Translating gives CSVVGRDPYEQYF.

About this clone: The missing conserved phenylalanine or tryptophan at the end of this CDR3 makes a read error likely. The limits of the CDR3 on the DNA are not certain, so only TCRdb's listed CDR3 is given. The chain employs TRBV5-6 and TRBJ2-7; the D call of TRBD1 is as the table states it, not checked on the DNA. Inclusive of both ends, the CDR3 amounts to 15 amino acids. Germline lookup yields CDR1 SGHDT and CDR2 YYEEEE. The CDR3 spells CASSFYDRDQQVGAN.

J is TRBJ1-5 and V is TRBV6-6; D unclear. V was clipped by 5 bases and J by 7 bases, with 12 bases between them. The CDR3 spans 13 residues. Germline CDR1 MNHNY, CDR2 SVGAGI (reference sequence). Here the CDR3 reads CASSREGHQPQHF. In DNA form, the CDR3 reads TGTGCCAGCAGTCGAGAGGGTCACCAGCCCCAGCATTTT.

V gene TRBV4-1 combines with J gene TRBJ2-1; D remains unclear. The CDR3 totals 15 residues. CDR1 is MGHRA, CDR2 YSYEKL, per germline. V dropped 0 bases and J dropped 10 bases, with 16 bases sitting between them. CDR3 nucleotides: TGCGCCAGCAGCCAAGAAGGCTCGGCCTTCCGGGAGCAGTTCTTC. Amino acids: CASSQEGSAFREQFF.

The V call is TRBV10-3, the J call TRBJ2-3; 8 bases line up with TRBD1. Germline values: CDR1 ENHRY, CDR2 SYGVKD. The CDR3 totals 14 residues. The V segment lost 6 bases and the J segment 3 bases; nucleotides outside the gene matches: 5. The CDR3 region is CAIRDRVETDTQYF. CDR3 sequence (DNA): TGTGCCATCAGGGACAGGGTCGAGACAGATACGCAGTATTTT.

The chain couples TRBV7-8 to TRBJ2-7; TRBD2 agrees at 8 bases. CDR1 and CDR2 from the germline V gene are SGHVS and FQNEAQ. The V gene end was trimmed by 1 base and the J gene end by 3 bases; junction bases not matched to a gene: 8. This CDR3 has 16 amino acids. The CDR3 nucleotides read TGTGCCAGCAGCTTAGATGGGCGGGGGGTTGGCTACGAGCAGTACTTC. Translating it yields CASSLDGRGVGYEQYF.

The CDR3 sequence: CASSLSSGGSYNEQFF. The CDR3 DNA sequence: TGCGCCAGCAGCTTGTCTAGCGGGGGTTCCTACAATGAGCAGTTCTTC. J is TRBJ2-1 and V is TRBV5-1, with 10 bases that match TRBD2. CDR3 length: 16 residues. Germline assignment: CDR1 SGHRS and CDR2 YFSETQ. After removal of 1 base from V and 1 base from J, the junction contained 2 bases not matched to a gene.

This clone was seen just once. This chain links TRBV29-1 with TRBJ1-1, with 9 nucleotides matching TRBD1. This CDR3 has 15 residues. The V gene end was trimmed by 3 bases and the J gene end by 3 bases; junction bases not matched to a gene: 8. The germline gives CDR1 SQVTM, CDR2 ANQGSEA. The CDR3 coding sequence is TGCAGCGTTGAGGGACGAACAGGGGGCTACACTGAAGCTTTCTTT. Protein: CSVEGRTGGYTEAFF.

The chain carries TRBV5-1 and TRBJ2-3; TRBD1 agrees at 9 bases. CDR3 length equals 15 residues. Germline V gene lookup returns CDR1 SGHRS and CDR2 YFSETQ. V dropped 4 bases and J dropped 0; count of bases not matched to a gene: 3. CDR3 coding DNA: TGCGCCAGCAGCGCGGGGACAGGGAGCACAGATACGCAGTATTTT. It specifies CASSAGTGSTDTQYF.

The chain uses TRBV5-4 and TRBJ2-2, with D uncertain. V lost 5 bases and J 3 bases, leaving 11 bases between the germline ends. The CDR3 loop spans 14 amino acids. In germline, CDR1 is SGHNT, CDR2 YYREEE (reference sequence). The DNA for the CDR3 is TGTGCCAGCAGGGTGGGTGGATACACCGGGGAGCTGTTTTTT. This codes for CASRVGGYTGELFF.

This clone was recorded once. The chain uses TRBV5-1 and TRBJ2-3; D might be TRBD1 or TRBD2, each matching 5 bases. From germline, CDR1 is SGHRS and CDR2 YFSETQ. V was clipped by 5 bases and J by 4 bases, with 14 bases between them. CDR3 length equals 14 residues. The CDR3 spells CASSPRDPADTQYF. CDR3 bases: TGCGCCAGCAGTCCCCGGGACCCCGCAGATACGCAGTATTTT.

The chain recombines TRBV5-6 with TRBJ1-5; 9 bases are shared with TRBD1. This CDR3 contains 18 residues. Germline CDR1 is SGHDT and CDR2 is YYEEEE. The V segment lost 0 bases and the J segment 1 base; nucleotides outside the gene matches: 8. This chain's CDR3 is CASSLVFGTGLSNQPQHF. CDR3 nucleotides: TGTGCCAGCAGCTTGGTATTTGGGACAGGGCTCAGCAATCAGCCCCAGCATTTT. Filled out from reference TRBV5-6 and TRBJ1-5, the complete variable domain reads DAGVTQSPTHLIKTRGQQVTLRCSPKSGHDTVSWYQQALGQGPQFIFQYYEEEERQRGNFPDRFSGHQFPNYSSELNVNALLLGDSALYLCASSLVFGTGLSNQPQHFGDGTRLSIL.

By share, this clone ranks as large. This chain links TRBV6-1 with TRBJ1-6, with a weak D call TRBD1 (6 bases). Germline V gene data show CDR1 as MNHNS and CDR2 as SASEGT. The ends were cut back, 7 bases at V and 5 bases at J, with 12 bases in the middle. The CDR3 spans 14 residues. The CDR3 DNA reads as TGTGCCAGCAAAGAGGGGGTCCATAATTCACCCCTCCACTTT. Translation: CASKEGVHNSPLHF.

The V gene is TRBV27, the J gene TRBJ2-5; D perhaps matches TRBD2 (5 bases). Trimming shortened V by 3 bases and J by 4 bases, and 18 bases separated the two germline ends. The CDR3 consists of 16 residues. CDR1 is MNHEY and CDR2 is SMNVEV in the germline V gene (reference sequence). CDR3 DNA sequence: TGTGCCAGCAGTTTCGGTGCTGACTATTTCAGAGAGACCCAGTACTTC. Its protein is CASSFGADYFRETQYF.

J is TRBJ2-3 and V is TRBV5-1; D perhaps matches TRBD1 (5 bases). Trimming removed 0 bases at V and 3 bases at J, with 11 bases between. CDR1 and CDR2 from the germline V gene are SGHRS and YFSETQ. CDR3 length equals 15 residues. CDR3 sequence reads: CASSLGLRGTDTQYF. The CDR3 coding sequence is TGCGCCAGCAGCTTGGGCCTAAGGGGTACAGATACGCAGTATTTT. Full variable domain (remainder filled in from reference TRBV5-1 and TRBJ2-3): KAGVTQTPRYLIKTRGQQVTLSCSPISGHRSVSWYQQTPGQGLQFLFEYFSETQRNKGNFPGRFSGRQFSNSRSEMNVSTLELGDSALYLCASSLGLRGTDTQYFGPGTRLTVL.

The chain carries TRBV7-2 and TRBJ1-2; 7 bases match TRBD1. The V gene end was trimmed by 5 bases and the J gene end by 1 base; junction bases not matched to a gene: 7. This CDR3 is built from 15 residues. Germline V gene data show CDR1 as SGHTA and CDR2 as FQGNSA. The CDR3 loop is CASSPSQGINYGYTF. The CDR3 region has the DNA TGTGCCAGCAGCCCGTCACAGGGGATTAACTATGGCTACACCTTC.